The source of this T cell receptor beta chain is a study of molecular identifiers for immune sequencing clone quantification. Naive CD8 T cells, phenotype CD8+CD4-CCR7+CD45RA+, were sorted. From the PCR reads, TCRdb called clonotypes with MiXCR, one entry per CDR3 protein. The sample lists 300,000 to 400,000 distinct CDR3 sequences; around a fifth were seen once. Trimming stripped 5 bases from V and 1 base from J, with 18 bases between. Germline CDR1 reads SGHNT; CDR2 reads YYREEE (reference sequence). The CDR3 length is 17 residues. The source material was naive CD8+ T cells from blood, with Jurkat cell RNA spiked in. Subset here: FACS-sorted CD8+CD4-CCR7+CD45RA+ naive T cells. The chain has TRBV5-4 and TRBJ2-2; D perhaps matches TRBD2 (6 bases). The origin of this receptor is a human donor in good health. Some libraries in this study had Jurkat cell RNA spiked in. The chain's CDR3 is CASSPFGGEGNTGELFF. CDR3 DNA: TGTGCCAGCAGTCCATTCGGGGGAGAGGGGAACACCGGGGAGCTGTTTTTT.